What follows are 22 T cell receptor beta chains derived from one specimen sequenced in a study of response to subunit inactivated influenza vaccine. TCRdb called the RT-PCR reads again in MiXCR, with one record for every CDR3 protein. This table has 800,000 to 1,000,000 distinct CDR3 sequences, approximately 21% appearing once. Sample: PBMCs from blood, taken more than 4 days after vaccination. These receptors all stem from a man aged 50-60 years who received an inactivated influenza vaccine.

DNA of the CDR3: TGTGCCAGCAGTCCCCGCGGACAGGGGCGCGGCTATGGCTACACCTTC. It is translated as CASSPRGQGRGYGYTF. The rearrangement uses TRBV27 and TRBJ1-2; TRBD1 agrees at 9 bases. Germline assignment: CDR1 MNHEY and CDR2 SMNVEV (reference sequence). With 5 bases clipped from V and 4 bases from J, the junction kept 11 bases outside the gene matches. The CDR3 has 16 residues.

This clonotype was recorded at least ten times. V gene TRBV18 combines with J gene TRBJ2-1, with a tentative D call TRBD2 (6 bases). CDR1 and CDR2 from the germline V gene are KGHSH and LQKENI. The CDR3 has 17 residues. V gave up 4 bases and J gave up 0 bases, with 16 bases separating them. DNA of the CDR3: TGTGCCAGCTCACTACAGCCGACTAGTCCCTCCTACAATGAGCAGTTCTTC. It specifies CASSLQPTSPSYNEQFF.

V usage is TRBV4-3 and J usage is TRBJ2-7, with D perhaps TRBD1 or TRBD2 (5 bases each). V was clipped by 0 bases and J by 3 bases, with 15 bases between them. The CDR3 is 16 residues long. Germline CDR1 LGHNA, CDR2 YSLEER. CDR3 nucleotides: TGCGCCAGCAGCCAAGAGTTATATCGGGGCCACTACGAGCAGTACTTC. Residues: CASSQELYRGHYEQYF.

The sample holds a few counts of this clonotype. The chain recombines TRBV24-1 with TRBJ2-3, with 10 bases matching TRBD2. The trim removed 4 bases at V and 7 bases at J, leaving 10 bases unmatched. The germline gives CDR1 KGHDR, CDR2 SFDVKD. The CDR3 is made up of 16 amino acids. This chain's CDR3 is CATSDWTSGGQNTQYF. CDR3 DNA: TGTGCCACCAGTGACTGGACTAGCGGAGGGCAAAATACGCAGTATTTT.

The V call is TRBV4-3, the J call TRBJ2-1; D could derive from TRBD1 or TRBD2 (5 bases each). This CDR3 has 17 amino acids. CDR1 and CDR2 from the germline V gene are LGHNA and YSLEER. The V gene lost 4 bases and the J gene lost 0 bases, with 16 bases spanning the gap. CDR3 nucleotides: TGCGCCAGCAGCCCATTGATTGGGGGACGCTCCTACAATGAGCAGTTCTTC. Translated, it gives CASSPLIGGRSYNEQFF.

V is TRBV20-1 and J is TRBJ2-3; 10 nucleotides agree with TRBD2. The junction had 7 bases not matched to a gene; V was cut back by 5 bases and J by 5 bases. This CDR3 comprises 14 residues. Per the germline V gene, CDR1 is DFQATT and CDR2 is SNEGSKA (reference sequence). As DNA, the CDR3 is TGCAGTGCTGTTCTAGCGGGAGTTCGAGATACGCAGTATTTT. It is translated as CSAVLAGVRDTQYF.

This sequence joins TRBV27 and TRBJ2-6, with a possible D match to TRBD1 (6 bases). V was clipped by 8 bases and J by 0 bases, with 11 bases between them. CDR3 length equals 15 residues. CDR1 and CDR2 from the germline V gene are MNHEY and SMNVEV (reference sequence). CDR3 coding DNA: TGTGCCAGCTCACCAGGGGTCTCTGGGGCCAACGTCCTGACTTTC. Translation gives CASSPGVSGANVLTF.

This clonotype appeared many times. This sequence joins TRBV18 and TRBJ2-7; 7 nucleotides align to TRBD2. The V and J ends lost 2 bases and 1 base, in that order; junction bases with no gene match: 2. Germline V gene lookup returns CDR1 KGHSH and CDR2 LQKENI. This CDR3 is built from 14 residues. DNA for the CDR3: TGTGCCAGCTCACCAGGGGGGGGATCCTACGAGCAGTACTTC. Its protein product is CASSPGGGSYEQYF.

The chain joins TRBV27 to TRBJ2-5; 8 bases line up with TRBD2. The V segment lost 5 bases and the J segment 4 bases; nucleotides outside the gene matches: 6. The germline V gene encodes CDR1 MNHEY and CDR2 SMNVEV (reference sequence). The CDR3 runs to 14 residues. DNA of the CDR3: TGTGCCAGCAGTAGGACTAGCTTCCCAGAGACCCAGTACTTC. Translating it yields CASSRTSFPETQYF.

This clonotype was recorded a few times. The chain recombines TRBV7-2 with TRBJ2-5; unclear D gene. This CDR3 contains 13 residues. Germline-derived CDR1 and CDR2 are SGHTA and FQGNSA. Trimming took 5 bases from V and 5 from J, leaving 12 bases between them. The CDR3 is CASSRPLDETQYF. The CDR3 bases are TGTGCCAGCAGCCGGCCCTTAGACGAGACCCAGTACTTC.

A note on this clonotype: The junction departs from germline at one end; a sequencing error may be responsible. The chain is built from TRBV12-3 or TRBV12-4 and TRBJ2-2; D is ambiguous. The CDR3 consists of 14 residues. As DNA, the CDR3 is TGTGCCGGCAGTTCCTCGACGGTTCTCGGGGAGCTGTTTTTT. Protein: CAGSSSTVLGELFF.

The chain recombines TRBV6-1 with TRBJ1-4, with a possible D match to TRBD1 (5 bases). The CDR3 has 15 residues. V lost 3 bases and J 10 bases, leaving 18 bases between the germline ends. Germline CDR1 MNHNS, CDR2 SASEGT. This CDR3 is CASSEGGRTPGKLFF. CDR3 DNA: TGTGCCAGCAGTGAGGGGGGACGGACGCCGGGAAAACTGTTTTTT.

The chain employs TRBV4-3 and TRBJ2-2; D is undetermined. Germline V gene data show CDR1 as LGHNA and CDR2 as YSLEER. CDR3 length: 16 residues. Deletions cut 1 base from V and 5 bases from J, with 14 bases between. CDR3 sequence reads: CASSQGLESRTGELFF. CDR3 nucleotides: TGCGCCAGCAGCCAAGGGCTGGAGAGCCGGACCGGGGAGCTGTTTTTT.

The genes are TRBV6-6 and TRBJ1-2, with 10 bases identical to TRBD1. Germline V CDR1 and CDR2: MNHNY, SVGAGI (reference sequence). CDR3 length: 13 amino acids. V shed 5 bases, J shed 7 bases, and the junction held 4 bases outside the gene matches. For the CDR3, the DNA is TGTGCCAGCAGTGACCGGACAGGGGGTGGCTACACCTTC. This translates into CASSDRTGGGYTF.

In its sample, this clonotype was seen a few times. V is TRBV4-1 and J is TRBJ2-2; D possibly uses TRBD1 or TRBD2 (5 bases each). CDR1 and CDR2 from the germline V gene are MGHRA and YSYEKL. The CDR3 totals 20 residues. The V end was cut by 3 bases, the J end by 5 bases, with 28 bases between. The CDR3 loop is CASSHPRSVRQGPFTGELFF. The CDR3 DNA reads TGCGCCAGCAGCCACCCGCGTAGCGTGAGGCAGGGCCCGTTTACCGGGGAGCTGTTTTTT.

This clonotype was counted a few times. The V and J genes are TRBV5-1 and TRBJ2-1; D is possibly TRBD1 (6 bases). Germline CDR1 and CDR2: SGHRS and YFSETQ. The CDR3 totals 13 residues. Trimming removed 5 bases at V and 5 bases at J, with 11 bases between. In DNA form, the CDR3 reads TGCGCCAGCAGGACGGACAGAAACAATGAGCAGTTCTTC. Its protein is CASRTDRNNEQFF.

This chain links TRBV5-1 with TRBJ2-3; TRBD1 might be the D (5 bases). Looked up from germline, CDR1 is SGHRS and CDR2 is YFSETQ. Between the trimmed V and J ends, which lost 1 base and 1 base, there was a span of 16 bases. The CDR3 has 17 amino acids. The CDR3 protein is CASSLSWTSARTDTQYF. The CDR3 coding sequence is TGCGCCAGCAGCTTGAGTTGGACATCGGCCCGCACAGATACGCAGTATTTT.

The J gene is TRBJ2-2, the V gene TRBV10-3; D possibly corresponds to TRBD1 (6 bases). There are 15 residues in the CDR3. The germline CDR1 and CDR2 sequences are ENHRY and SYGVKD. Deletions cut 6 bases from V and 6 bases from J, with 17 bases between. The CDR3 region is CAISPGHRSSGELFF. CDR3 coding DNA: TGTGCCATCAGCCCGGGACACCGGTCGTCCGGGGAGCTGTTTTTT.

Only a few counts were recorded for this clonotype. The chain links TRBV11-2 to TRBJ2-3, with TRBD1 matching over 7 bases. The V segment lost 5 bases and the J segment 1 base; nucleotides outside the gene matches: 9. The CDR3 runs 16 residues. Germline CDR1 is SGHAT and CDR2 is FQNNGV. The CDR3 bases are TGTGCCAGCAGCACCTACAGGGGACAACGCACAGATACGCAGTATTTT. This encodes CASSTYRGQRTDTQYF.

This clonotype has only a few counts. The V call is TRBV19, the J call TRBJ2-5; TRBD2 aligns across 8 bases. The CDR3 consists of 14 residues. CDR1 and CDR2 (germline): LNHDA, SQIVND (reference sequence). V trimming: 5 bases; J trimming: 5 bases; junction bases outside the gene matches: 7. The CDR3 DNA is TGTGCCAGTAGTCGACTAGCGAAAACGGAGACCCAGTACTTC. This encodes CASSRLAKTETQYF.

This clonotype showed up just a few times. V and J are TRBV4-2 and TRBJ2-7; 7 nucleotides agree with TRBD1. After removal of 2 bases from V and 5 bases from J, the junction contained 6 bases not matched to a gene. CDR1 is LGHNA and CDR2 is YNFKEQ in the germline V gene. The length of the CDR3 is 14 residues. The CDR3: CASSQSGDRDEQYF. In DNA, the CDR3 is TGTGCCAGCAGCCAAAGTGGCGACAGGGACGAGCAGTACTTC.

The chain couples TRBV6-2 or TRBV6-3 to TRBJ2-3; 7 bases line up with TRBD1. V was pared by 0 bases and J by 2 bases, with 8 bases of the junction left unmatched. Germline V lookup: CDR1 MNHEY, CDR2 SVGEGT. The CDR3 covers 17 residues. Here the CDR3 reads CASSYSPGTEYTDTQYF. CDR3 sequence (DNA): TGTGCCAGCAGTTACTCGCCTGGGACAGAATACACAGATACGCAGTATTTT.